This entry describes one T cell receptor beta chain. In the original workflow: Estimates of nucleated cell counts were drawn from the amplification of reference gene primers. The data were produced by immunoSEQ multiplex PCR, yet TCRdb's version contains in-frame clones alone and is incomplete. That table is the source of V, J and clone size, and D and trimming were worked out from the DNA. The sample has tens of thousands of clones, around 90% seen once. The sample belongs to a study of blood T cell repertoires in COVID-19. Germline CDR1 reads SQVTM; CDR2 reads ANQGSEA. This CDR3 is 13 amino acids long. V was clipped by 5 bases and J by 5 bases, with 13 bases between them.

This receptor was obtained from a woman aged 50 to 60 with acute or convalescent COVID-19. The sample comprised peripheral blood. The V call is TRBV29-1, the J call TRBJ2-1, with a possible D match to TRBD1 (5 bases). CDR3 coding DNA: TGCAGCGTTCGACAGCCAGTCGACAATGAGCAGTTCTTC. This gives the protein CSVRQPVDNEQFF.